This T cell receptor (beta chain) was retrieved from a study of blood T cell repertoires in COVID-19. Across the study: COVID-19 samples collected from the United States, Italy and Spain covered acute and convalescent phases. Sources were T cells, B-cell-depleted T cells, or PBMCs; the material itself was cDNA or gDNA.

This CDR3 has 16 residues. In germline, CDR1 is SGHRS, CDR2 YFSETQ. J gave up 1 base and V 2 bases, and 5 bases lay outside the gene matches. How the authors handled the data: By means of reference gene primer amplification, nucleated cell counts were estimated. TCRdb's copy holds only in-frame clones and misses some; the assay was immunoSEQ multiplex PCR. The D gene and trimming were derived from the DNA, and the V and J assignments and clone size from that table. The sample consists of 250,000 or so clones, 70% to 75% of them appearing once. The sequence derives from a woman older than 75 with acute or convalescent COVID-19. The sequencing sample was made of peripheral blood. This chain links TRBV5-1 with TRBJ2-5, with 10 bases matching TRBD1. In nucleotides, the CDR3 is TGCGCCAGCAGCTTCGGGGGGACAGGGGTCCAAGAGACCCAGTACTTC. This sequence encodes CASSFGGTGVQETQYF.